A selection of T cell receptor beta chains follows, all from one sample in a study of T cells in Graves' hyperthyroidism and ophthalmopathy. One entry per CDR3 protein results from TCRdb running MiXCR on the multiplex PCR reads. The repertoire has 470,000 or so distinct CDR3 sequences, less than 25% of them found once; the top ten carry approximately 25%. Material for sequencing was blood. These receptors were collected from a man younger than 35 with Graves' hyperthyroidism. Each CDR3 is given without its conserved first and last residue.

v_gene	j_gene	CDR3aa
TRBV28	TRBJ2-5	ASSQAAAETQY
TRBV15	TRBJ1-5	ATGERRGGGQPQH
TRBV29-1	TRBJ1-1	SGRARWNTEAF
TRBV7-2	TRBJ1-5	ASSPYNQPQH
TRBV6-1	TRBJ2-7	ASSEGRQTTYEQY
TRBV27	TRBJ2-5	ASSLRRGVETQY
TRBV30	TRBJ2-5	AWSADRQETQY
TRBV5-1	TRBJ2-7	ASNRDGSYEQY
TRBV7-2	TRBJ2-7	ASSRDRAAYEQY
TRBV5-4	TRBJ2-7	ASSLYGGIYEQY
TRBV2	TRBJ1-5	ASSELSQNSNQPQH
TRBV5-1	TRBJ2-5	ASSGRQIQETQY
TRBV12-3/TRBV12-4	TRBJ1-1	ASSLGGAEAC
TRBV10-3	TRBJ1-1	AIARQNTEAC
TRBV20-1	TRBJ1-2	SARMGREVYGYT
TRBV6-2/TRBV6-3	TRBJ2-7	ASSYLGRNYEQY
TRBV19	TRBJ1-5	ASSPTGASQPQH
TRBV5-8	TRBJ1-1	ASSLREFRGQAF
TRBV11-2	TRBJ2-7	ASSLEPGNHEQY
TRBV12-3/TRBV12-4	TRBJ2-7	ASSGDRGHGEQY
TRBV2	TRBJ2-5	ASSEQGALTETQY
TRBV30	TRBJ1-1	AYGTGPWSTEAF
TRBV11-2	TRBJ1-6	ASSTGTVDSPLH
TRBV12-3/TRBV12-4	TRBJ1-2	ASSPREGADGYT
TRBV5-1	TRBJ1-6	ASSLTGTIDSPLH
TRBV30	TRBJ1-2	ASLNYGYT
TRBV28	TRBJ2-7	ASSTDRDYEQY
TRBV6-1	TRBJ2-5	ASSPAGNRLRKTQY
TRBV27	TRBJ2-1	ASSLSSGFNEQF
TRBV30	TRBJ1-1	ASKGDRGSTEAF
TRBV7-8	TRBJ2-7	ASSLAGPSYEQY
TRBV3-1	TRBJ2-4	ASSQEGTGRIKY
TRBV2	TRBJ2-7	ASKGLTSYEQY
TRBV28	TRBJ1-2	ASHTGNYGYT
TRBV4-2	TRBJ1-1	ASMGAGHFNTEAF
TRBV6-2/TRBV6-3	TRBJ2-7	ASSETTTGLEQY
TRBV4-1	TRBJ2-5	ASSRATGTQY
TRBV12-3/TRBV12-4	TRBJ2-7	ASSYVSGSSYEQY
TRBV15	TRBJ2-5	ATSRGPSGGQTQY
TRBV20-1	TRBJ2-6	SASPSVGRAFSGANVLT
TRBV11-2	TRBJ2-7	ASSFYPGTGEYEQY
TRBV20-1	TRBJ2-4	SAGVIQNIQY
TRBV28	TRBJ1-3	ASSFGSTGNTIY
TRBV19	TRBJ1-1	ASSIGRNSVMNTEAF
TRBV19	TRBJ1-5	ASSMSTASNQPQH
TRBV6-1	TRBJ1-5	ASRELGSQPQH
TRBV30	TRBJ2-7	AWSAGFSYEQY
TRBV20-1	TRBJ2-2	SASVAGGNTGELF
TRBV5-1	TRBJ1-1	ASSIGQYTEAF
TRBV2	TRBJ2-5	ASSDGDRGLGETQY